These 2 T cell receptor beta chains share one sample of origin, sequenced in a study of T cell responses to AZD1222 COVID-19 vaccine. TCRdb's table, derived via immunoSEQ multiplex PCR, lists solely in-frame clones and lacks some. This table has some 110,000 clones, approximately 90% appearing once. The sequencing used peripheral blood, collected 28 days after the second AZD1222 dose. Every receptor here comes from an adult who received the AZD1222 COVID-19 vaccine.

V is TRBV28 and J is TRBJ1-3, with a tentative D call TRBD1 (5 bases). The CDR3 is made up of 14 amino acids. V was clipped by 6 bases and J by 6 bases, with 15 bases between them. Germline V lookup: CDR1 MDHEN, CDR2 SYDVKM. The CDR3 sequence is CASRGGINVNTIYF. The CDR3 DNA is TGTGCCAGCAGGGGGGGGATTAACGTAAACACCATATATTTT.

The rearrangement joins TRBV7-2 to TRBJ1-6, with D perhaps matching TRBD1 (6 bases). There are 13 residues in the CDR3. V gave up 1 base and J gave up 11 bases, with 9 bases separating them. Germline V CDR1 and CDR2: SGHTA, FQGNSA. The CDR3 DNA is TGTGCCAGCAGCTTAGGGGACAATCCACCCCTCCACTTT. This sequence encodes CASSLGDNPPLHF.